The present TCR beta chain was sequenced within a study of T-cell reconstitution after alpha-beta-depleted transplantation in children. Study conclusions and caveats: Counts and diversity of T cells one year after transplant came mostly from newly produced T cells.

The CDR3 is made up of 15 amino acids. Germline CDR1 and CDR2: SNHLY and FYNNEI. The authors prepared the TCRbeta library with unique molecular identifiers. TCRdb fed the PCR reads into MiXCR, producing one record per CDR3 protein. The data contain about 300,000 distinct CDR3 sequences, roughly 9.1% of them singletons. A note on this clonotype: As yet, its antigen is unknown. Relative to the germline gene, one junction end is altered; a read error may explain this.

The origin of this receptor is a boy under two years old with acute myeloid leukemia, due to receive a stem cell transplant. This sample comprised PBMCs, obtained before TCRalphabeta/CD19-depleted stem cell transplant. The chain uses TRBV2 and TRBJ2-1; 11 bases line up with TRBD2. CDR3 in DNA: TGTGCCAACAGTGCTTCTAGCGGGGGGCCCAATGAGCAGTTCTTC. Residues: CANSASSGGPNEQFF.